The 8 T cell receptor beta chains below were found in one sample sequenced in a study of shared clonotypes between healthy human individuals. Clones were read by immunoSEQ multiplex PCR, and TCRdb kept only the in-frame ones, dropping some. The data show around 1.5 million clones, 98% seen once. The sample comprised naive CD4+ T cells sorted from blood. As to subset: CD45RA+ positively selected. The receptors come from a man aged 25-45 years in good health.

This chain uses TRBV6-6 with TRBJ1-2; D unclear. Germline assignment: CDR1 MNHNY and CDR2 SVGAGI (reference sequence). The length of the CDR3 is 14 residues. The V and J ends lost 6 bases and 5 bases respectively, with 16 bases between them. DNA of the CDR3: TGTGCCAGCAGGTCATCGGATGAGGAATATGGCTACACCTTC. It yields the protein CASRSSDEEYGYTF.

The V call is TRBV29-1, the J call TRBJ2-1; TRBD1 or TRBD2 may be the D gene (6 bases each). Germline loops: CDR1 SQVTM, CDR2 ANQGSEA. Trimming took off 0 bases at V and 6 bases at J, with 12 bases between the two ends. CDR3 length: 14 amino acids. The CDR3 coding sequence is TGCAGCGTTGAAGACGACAGGAGGGGCAATGAGCAGTTCTTC. Protein sequence: CSVEDDRRGNEQFF.

The chain recombines TRBV2 with TRBJ2-5, with a weak D call TRBD2 (6 bases). The CDR3 consists of 13 residues. Trimming removed 8 bases at V and 2 bases at J, with 12 bases between. The germline V gene has CDR1 SNHLY and CDR2 FYNNEI. In DNA, the CDR3 is TGTGCCAGCGCCAAGGAGGGGCAAGAGACCCAGTACTTC. It codes for CASAKEGQETQYF. Drawing the rest from reference TRBV2 and TRBJ2-5, the complete variable domain is EPEVTQTPSHQVTQMGQEVILRCVPISNHLYFYWYRQILGQKVEFLVSFYNNEISEKSEIFDDQFSVERPDGSNFTLKIRSTKLEDSAMYFCASAKEGQETQYFGPGTRLLVL.

A note on this clone: Different DNA sequences within this sample yield the same CDR3. V gene TRBV7-2 combines with J gene TRBJ2-1, with D perhaps TRBD1 (5 bases). Between the trimmed V and J ends, which lost 2 bases and 1 base, there was a span of 6 bases. The CDR3 has 14 residues. Germline loops: CDR1 SGHTA, CDR2 FQGNSA. The CDR3 region is CASSLSGSYNEQFF. The DNA of the CDR3 is TGTGCCAGCAGCTTATCAGGGTCCTACAATGAGCAGTTCTTC.

V is TRBV19 and J is TRBJ2-2; D remains ambiguous. The CDR3 is 13 residues long. Germline values: CDR1 LNHDA, CDR2 SQIVND (reference sequence). Trimming removed 5 bases at V and 1 base at J, with 5 bases between. The CDR3 region has the DNA TGTGCCAGTAGTTCGCAGAACACCGGGGAGCTGTTTTTT. It translates to CASSSQNTGELFF.

CDR3 protein: CASSPTTMNTEAFF. The CDR3 region has the DNA TGCGCCAGCAGTCCAACCACTATGAACACTGAAGCTTTCTTT. The V call is TRBV5-1, the J call TRBJ1-1; D not certain. Germline-derived CDR1 and CDR2 are SGHRS and YFSETQ. The CDR3 loop spans 14 amino acids. V lost 5 bases, J lost 0 bases, and 11 bases lay in between.

The chain recombines TRBV23-1 with TRBJ2-5, with 9 bases matching TRBD1. TRBV23-1 is designated an ORF whose function remains uncertain. V shed 8 bases and J 5 bases; nucleotides not matched to a gene: 9. The CDR3 loop spans 14 amino acids. CDR3: CASGPGTGHETQYF. CDR3 sequence (DNA): TGCGCCAGCGGACCCGGGACAGGGCATGAGACCCAGTACTTC.

CDR3 in DNA: TGTGCCAGCAGCTTGACTAGCGGGGGGACCTACGAGCAGTACTTC. It translates to CASSLTSGGTYEQYF. The genes are TRBV7-8 and TRBJ2-7, with 13 nucleotides matching TRBD2. The J segment lost 2 bases and the V segment lost 3 bases, leaving 1 base of the junction unmatched. The CDR3 runs to 15 residues. CDR1 and CDR2 from the germline V gene are SGHVS and FQNEAQ.